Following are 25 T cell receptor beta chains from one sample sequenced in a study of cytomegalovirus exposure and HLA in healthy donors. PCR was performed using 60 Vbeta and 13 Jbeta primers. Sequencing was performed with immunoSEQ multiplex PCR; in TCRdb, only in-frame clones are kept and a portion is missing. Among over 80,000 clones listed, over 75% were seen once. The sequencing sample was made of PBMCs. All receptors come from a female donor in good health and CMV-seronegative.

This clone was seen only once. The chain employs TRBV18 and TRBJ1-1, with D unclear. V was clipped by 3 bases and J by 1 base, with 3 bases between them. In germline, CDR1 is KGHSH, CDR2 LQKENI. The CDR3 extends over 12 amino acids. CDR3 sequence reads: CASSPRNTEAFF. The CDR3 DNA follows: TGTGCCAGCTCACCCCGGAACACTGAAGCTTTCTTT.

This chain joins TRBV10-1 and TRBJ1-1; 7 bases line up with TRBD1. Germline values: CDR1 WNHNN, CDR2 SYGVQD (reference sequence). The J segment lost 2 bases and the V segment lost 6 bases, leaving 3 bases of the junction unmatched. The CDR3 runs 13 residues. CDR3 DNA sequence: TGCGCCAGCAGCGGGACAGTAAACACTGAAGCTTTCTTT. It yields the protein CASSGTVNTEAFF.

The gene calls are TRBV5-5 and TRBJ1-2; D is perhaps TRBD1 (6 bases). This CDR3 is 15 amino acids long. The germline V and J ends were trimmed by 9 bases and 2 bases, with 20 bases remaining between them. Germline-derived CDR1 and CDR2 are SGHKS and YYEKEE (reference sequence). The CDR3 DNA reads TGTGCCACCTCAAGGTCCTTAGGACAGAACTATGGCTACACCTTC. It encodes CATSRSLGQNYGYTF.

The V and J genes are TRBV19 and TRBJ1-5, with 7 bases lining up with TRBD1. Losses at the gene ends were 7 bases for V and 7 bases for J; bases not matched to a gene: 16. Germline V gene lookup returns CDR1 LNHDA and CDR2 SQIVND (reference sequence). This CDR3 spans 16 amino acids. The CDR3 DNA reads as TGTGCCAGTAAGGCTCTCGCACGACAGGGCCGGCAGCCCCAGCATTTT. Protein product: CASKALARQGRQPQHF.

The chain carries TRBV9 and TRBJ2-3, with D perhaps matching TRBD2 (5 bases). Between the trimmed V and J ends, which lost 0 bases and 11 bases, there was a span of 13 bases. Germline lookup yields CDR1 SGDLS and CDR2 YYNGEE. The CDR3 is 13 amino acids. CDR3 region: CASSVVVGEVQYF. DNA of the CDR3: TGTGCCAGCAGCGTAGTAGTGGGAGAGGTGCAGTATTTT.

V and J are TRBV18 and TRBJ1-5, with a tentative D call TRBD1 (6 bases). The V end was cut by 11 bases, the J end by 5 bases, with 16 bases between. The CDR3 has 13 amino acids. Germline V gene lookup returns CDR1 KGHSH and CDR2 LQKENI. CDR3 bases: TGTGCCGGGGGAACAGGGAAGGATCAGCCCCAGCATTTT. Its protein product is CAGGTGKDQPQHF.

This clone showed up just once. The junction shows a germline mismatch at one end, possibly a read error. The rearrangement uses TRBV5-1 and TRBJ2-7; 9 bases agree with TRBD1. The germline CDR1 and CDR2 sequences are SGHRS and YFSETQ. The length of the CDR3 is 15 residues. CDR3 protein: CASSPGTGSSYKQYF. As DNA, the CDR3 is TGCGCCAGCAGCCCGGGGACAGGGAGCTCCTACAAGCAGTACTTC.

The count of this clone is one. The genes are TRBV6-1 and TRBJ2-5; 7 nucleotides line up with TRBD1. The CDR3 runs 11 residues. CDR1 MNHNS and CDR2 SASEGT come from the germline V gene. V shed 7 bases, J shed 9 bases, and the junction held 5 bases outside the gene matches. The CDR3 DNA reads TGTGCCAGCAAGGACAGGTTTGCCCAGTACTTC. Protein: CASKDRFAQYF.

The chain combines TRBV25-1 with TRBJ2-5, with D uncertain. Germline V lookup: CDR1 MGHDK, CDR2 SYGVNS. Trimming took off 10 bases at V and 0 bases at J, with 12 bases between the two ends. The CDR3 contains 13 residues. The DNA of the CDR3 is TGTGCCACCTCCCCCAGGTACCAAGAGACCCAGTACTTC. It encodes CATSPRYQETQYF.

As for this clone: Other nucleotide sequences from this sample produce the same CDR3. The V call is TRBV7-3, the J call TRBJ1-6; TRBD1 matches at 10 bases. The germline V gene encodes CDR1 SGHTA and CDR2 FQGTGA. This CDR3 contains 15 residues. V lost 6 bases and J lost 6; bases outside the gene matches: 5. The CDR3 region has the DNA TGTGCCAGCAGTTGGACAGGGGGAGGTAATTCACCCCTCCACTTT. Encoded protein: CASSWTGGGNSPLHF.

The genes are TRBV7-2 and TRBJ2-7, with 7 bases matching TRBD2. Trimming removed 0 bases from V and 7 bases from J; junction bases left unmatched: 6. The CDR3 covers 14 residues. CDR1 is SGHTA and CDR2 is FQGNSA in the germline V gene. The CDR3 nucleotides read TGTGCCAGCAGCTTAGCTGTCGGGGGGAAAGAGCAGTACTTC. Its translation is CASSLAVGGKEQYF.

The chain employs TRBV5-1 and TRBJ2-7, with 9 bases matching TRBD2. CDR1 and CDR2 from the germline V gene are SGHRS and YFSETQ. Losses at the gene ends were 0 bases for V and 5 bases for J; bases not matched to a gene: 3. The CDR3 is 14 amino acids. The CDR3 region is CASSLDRLADEQYF. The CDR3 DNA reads TGCGCCAGCAGCTTGGATAGACTAGCGGACGAGCAGTACTTC.

The CDR3 DNA is TGTGCCAGCAGTCCACTAGCGGGGGATATCTACAATGAGCAGTTCTTC. It codes for CASSPLAGDIYNEQFF. This chain links TRBV7-2 with TRBJ2-1; 11 nucleotides align to TRBD2. The CDR3 is 16 amino acids. The V gene's germline CDR1 is SGHTA and CDR2 FQGNSA. Losses at the gene ends were 6 bases for V and 3 bases for J; bases not matched to a gene: 7. The full variable domain, rest sourced from reference TRBV7-2 and TRBJ2-1, is GAGVSQSPSNKVTEKGKDVELRCDPISGHTALYWYRQSLGQGLEFLIYFQGNSAPDKSGLPSDRFSAERTGGSVSTLTIQRTQQEDSAVYLCASSPLAGDIYNEQFFGPGTRLTVL.

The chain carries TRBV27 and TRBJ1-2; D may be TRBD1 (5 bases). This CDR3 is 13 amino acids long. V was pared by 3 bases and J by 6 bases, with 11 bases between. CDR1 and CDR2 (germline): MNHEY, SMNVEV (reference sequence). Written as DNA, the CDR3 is TGTGCCAGCAGTTTTAGGGGTACCGATGGCTACACCTTC. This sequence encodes CASSFRGTDGYTF.

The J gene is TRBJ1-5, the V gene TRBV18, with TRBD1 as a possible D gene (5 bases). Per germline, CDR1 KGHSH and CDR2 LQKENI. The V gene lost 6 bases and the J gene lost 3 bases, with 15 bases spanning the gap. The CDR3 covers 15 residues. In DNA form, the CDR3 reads TGTGCCAGCTCCCCAGGCGGGGGAAACAATCAGCCCCAGCATTTT. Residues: CASSPGGGNNQPQHF. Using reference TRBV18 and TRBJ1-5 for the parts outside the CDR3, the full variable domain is NAGVMQNPRHLVRRRGQEARLRCSPMKGHSHVYWYRQLPEEGLKFMVYLQKENIIDESGMPKERFSAEFPKEGPSILRIQQVVRGDSAAYFCASSPGGGNNQPQHFGDGTRLSIL.

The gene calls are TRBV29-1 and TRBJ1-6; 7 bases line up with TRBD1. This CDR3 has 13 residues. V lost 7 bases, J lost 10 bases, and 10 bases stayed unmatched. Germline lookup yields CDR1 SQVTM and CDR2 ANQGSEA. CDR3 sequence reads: CSARDREYSPLHF. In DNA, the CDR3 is TGCAGCGCCCGCGACAGGGAGTACTCACCCCTCCACTTT. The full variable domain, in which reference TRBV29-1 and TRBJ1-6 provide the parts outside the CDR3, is SAVISQKPSRDICQRGTSLTIQCQVDSQVTMMFWYRQQPGQSLTLIATANQGSEATYESGFVIDKFPISRPNLTFSTLTVSNMSPEDSSIYLCSARDREYSPLHFGNGTRLTVT.

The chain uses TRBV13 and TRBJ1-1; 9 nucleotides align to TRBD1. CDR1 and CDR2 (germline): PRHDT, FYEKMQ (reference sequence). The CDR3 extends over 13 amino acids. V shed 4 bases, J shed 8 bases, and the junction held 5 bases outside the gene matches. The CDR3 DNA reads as TGTGCCAGCAGCTCAAACAGGGGGCGGGAAGCTTTCTTT. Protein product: CASSSNRGREAFF.

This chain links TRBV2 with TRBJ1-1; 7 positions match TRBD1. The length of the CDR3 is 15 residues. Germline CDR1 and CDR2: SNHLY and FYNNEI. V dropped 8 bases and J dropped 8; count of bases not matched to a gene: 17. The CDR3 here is CASGPFIGTEAEAFF. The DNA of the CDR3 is TGTGCCAGCGGACCCTTTATCGGGACAGAAGCCGAAGCTTTCTTT.

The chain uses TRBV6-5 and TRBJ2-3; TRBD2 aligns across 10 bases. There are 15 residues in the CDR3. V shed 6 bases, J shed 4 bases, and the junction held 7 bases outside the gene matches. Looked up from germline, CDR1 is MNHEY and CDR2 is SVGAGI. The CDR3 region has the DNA TGTGCCAGCAGAGAGCGGGGGGGCAGGGCAGATACGCAGTATTTT. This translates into CASRERGGRADTQYF.

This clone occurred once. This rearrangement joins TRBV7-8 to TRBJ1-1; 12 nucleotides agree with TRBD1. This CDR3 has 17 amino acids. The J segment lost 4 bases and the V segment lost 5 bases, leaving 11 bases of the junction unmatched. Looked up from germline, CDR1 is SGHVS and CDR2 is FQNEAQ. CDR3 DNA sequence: TGTGCCAGCAGCCCCCTCGGGACAGGGGGCGCGGGCACTGAAGCTTTCTTT. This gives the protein CASSPLGTGGAGTEAFF.

CDR3 coding DNA: TGTGCCTGGAGTGCCGACAGGGGGGACGGCTACACCTTC. This encodes CAWSADRGDGYTF. The chain is built from TRBV30 and TRBJ1-2; TRBD1 agrees at 9 bases. V lost 1 base and J lost 8; bases outside the gene matches: 5. Per germline, CDR1 GTSNPN and CDR2 SVGIG (reference sequence). The CDR3 covers 13 residues.

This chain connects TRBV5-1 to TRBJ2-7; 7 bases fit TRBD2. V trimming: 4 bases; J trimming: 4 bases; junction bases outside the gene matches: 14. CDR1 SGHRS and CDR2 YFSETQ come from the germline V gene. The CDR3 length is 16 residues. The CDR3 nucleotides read TGCGCCAGCAGCGGGGGAGCTGGGACTATCAGATACGAGCAGTACTTC. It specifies CASSGGAGTIRYEQYF.

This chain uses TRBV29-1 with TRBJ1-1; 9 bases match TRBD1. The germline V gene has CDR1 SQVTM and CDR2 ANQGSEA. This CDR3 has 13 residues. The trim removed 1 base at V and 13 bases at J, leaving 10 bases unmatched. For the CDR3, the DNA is TGCAGCGTTGAAGCGGTTTCGACAGGGGGAAATTTCTTT. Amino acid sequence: CSVEAVSTGGNFF.

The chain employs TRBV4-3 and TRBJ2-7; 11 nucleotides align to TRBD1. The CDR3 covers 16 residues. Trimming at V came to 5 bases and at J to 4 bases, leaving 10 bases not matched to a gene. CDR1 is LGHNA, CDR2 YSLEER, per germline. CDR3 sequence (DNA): TGCGCCAGCAGCTACTCCGCCGGGACAGGGGGATACGAGCAGTACTTC. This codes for CASSYSAGTGGYEQYF.

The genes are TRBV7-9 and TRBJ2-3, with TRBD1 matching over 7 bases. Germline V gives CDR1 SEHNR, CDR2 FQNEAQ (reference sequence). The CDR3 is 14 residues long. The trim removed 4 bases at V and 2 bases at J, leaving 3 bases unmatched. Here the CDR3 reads CASSSGQPTDTQYF. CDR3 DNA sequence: TGTGCCAGCAGCTCGGGACAGCCCACAGATACGCAGTATTTT.